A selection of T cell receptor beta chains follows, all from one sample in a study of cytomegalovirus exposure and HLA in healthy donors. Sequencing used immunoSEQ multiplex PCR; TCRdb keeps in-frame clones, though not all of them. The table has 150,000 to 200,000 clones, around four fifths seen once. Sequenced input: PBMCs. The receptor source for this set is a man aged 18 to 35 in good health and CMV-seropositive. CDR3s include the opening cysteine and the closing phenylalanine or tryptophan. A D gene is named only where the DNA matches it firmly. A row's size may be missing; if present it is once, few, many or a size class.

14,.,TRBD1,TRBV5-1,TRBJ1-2,CASSTGGTLLGYTF,TGCGCCAGCAGTACAGGGGGTACCTTACTTGGCTACACCTTC
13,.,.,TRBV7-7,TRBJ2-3,CASSPQATDTQYF,TGTGCTAGCAGCCCGCAGGCCACAGATACGCAGTATTTT
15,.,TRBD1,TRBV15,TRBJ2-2,CATSPTGNVNGELFF,TGTGCCACCAGCCCGACAGGGAATGTGAACGGGGAGCTGTTTTTT
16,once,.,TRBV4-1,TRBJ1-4,CASSQVVSGFGEKLFF,TGCGCCAGCAGCCAAGTAGTCTCAGGGTTCGGTGAAAAACTGTTTTTT
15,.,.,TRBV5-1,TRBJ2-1,CASSFGSGVGNEQFF,TGCGCCAGCAGCTTTGGTAGCGGAGTTGGCAATGAGCAGTTCTTC
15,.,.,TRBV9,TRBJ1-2,CASSVSQGTNYGYTF,TGTGCCAGCAGCGTAAGTCAGGGCACTAACTATGGCTACACCTTC
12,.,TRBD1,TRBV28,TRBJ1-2,CASSSTGHGYTF,TGTGCCAGCAGTTCGACAGGGCATGGCTACACCTTC
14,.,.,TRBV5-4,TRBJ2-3,CASSSFSSTDTQYF,TGTGCCAGCAGCTCCTTTTCTAGCACAGATACGCAGTATTTT
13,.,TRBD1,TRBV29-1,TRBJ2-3,CSVAQGAADTQYF,TGCAGCGTCGCCCAGGGGGCGGCAGATACGCAGTATTTT
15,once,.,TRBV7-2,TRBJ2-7,CASSPSRQAAHEQYF,TGTGCCAGCAGCCCTTCGCGACAGGCGGCCCACGAGCAGTACTTC
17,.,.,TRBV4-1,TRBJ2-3,CASSQGPVGGLTDTQYF,TGCGCCAGCAGCCAAGGCCCAGTGGGGGGGCTTACAGATACGCAGTATTTT
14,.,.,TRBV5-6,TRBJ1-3,CASTKTGPGNAIYF,TGTGCCAGCACAAAAACAGGGCCTGGAAACGCCATATATTTT